This T cell receptor (beta chain) is drawn from a study of blood T cells in healthy people across ages. The CDR3 loop spans 15 amino acids. Germline loops: CDR1 MNHEY, CDR2 SVGAGI. V was shortened by 4 bases and J by 1 base, with 12 bases between the two germline ends. A second PCR of 7 to 11 cycles used a sample-barcoded 5' primer and a J-beta primer mix. MiXCR was run by TCRdb on the 5' RACE reads, yielding one entry per CDR3 protein. The sample contains around 1,800,000 distinct CDR3 sequences, 30% to 40% of which appear only once. This clonotype has at least ten counts. The genes are TRBV6-5 and TRBJ2-3; TRBD2 is a possible D gene (7 bases). The origin of this receptor is a human donor in good health. The sample taken for sequencing was blood. CDR3 region: CASSSPGGRTDTQYF. Written as DNA, the CDR3 is TGTGCCAGCAGTTCCCCCGGGGGGCGCACAGATACGCAGTATTTT.